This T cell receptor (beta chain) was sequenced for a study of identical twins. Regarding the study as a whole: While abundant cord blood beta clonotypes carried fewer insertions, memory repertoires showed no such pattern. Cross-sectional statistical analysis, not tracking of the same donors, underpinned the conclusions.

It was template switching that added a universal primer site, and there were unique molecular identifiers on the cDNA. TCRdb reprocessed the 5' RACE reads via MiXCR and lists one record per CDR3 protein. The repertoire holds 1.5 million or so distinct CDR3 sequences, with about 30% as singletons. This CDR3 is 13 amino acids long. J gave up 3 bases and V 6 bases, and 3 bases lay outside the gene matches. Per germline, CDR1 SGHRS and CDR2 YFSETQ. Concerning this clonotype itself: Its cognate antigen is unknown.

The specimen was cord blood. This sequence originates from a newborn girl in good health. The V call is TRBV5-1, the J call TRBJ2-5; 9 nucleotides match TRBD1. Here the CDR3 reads CASTGTGKETQYF. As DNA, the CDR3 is TGCGCCAGCACCGGGACAGGGAAAGAGACCCAGTACTTC.